Presented here are 23 T cell receptor beta chains from one specimen sequenced in a study of shared clonotypes between healthy human individuals. Measured with immunoSEQ multiplex PCR; TCRdb has only the in-frame clones, and not every one. This sample yields about 2.4 million clones, of which 80% to 95% are seen a single time; approximately 0.35% belongs to the top ten. The material sequenced was naive CD4+ T cells from PBMCs. Subset denoted: CD45RA+ positively selected. Receptor source: a man aged 18 to 29 in good health. Some clones in this sample may be carry-over from other donors' samples.

V is TRBV5-4 and J is TRBJ2-1; TRBD1 matches at 8 bases. V shed 3 bases, J shed 0 bases, and the junction held 5 bases outside the gene matches. Looked up from germline, CDR1 is SGHNT and CDR2 is YYREEE (reference sequence). The length of the CDR3 is 16 residues. The CDR3 here is CASSWVTGGSYNEQFF. CDR3 in DNA: TGTGCCAGCAGCTGGGTAACAGGGGGCTCCTACAATGAGCAGTTCTTC.

The CDR3 nucleotides are TGTGCCAGCAGTGAAAACAGTGCGAGTAGTTTCCGGGATCCGAACACTGAAGCTTTCTTT. Translated: CASSENSASSFRDPNTEAFF. The rearrangement joins TRBV2 to TRBJ1-1; unclear D gene. Germline CDR1 reads SNHLY; CDR2 reads FYNNEI. This CDR3 contains 20 residues. V gave up 2 bases and J gave up 1 base, with 26 bases separating them. Variable domain in full (rest from reference TRBV2 and TRBJ1-1): EPEVTQTPSHQVTQMGQEVILRCVPISNHLYFYWYRQILGQKVEFLVSFYNNEISEKSEIFDDQFSVERPDGSNFTLKIRSTKLEDSAMYFCASSENSASSFRDPNTEAFFGQGTRLTVV.

The chain joins TRBV7-2 to TRBJ1-2; tentatively, D is TRBD1 (5 bases). V was pared by 2 bases and J by 4 bases, with 14 bases between. From germline, CDR1 is SGHTA and CDR2 FQGNSA. The CDR3 covers 15 residues. CDR3 nucleotide sequence: TGTGCCAGCAGCTTACCCGTAGGGGCCGGCTATGGCTACACCTTC. This codes for CASSLPVGAGYGYTF.

This chain uses TRBV6-6 with TRBJ1-2; no definite D call. Deletions cut 2 bases from V and 8 bases from J, with 12 bases between. In germline, CDR1 is MNHNY, CDR2 SVGAGI (reference sequence). The CDR3 extends over 13 amino acids. The CDR3 spells CASSYLGLEGYTF. The CDR3 region has the DNA TGTGCCAGCAGTTACCTCGGACTTGAAGGCTACACCTTC.

The rearrangement links TRBV7-3 to TRBJ2-2; 8 bases are a match to TRBD2. Trimming removed 2 bases from V and 5 bases from J; junction bases left unmatched: 10. Germline CDR1 and CDR2: SGHTA and FQGTGA. CDR3 length: 17 residues. The CDR3 region has the DNA TGTGCCAGCAGCTTAGGTCCGCGGGGGGCCTTGACCGGGGAGCTGTTTTTT. Amino acids: CASSLGPRGALTGELFF.

V usage is TRBV20-1 and J usage is TRBJ2-3; D is uncertain. Deletions cut 5 bases from V and 0 bases from J, with 3 bases between. Per germline, CDR1 DFQATT and CDR2 SNEGSKA (reference sequence). The CDR3 totals 11 residues. The CDR3 coding sequence is TGCAGTGCTGATAGCACAGATACGCAGTATTTT. This gives the protein CSADSTDTQYF.

In this sample, this clone turned up once. The chain combines TRBV15 with TRBJ1-6, with unresolved D. V dropped 3 bases and J dropped 7 bases, with 10 bases sitting between them. Germline V gives CDR1 LNHNV, CDR2 YYDKDF (reference sequence). The CDR3 sequence is 14 residues long. The CDR3 DNA reads TGTGCCACCAGCAGGCCCCTAGCGAATTCACCCCTCCACTTT. Translating it yields CATSRPLANSPLHF.

The rearrangement uses TRBV4-2 and TRBJ2-2; tentatively, D is TRBD2 (6 bases). This CDR3 contains 15 residues. Per germline, CDR1 LGHNA and CDR2 YNFKEQ. V was cut by 4 bases and J by 6 bases, with 15 bases left in between. The CDR3 spells CASSLELGGSGELFF. The CDR3, as DNA: TGTGCCAGCAGCCTTGAGCTTGGGGGGTCCGGGGAGCTGTTTTTT.

CDR3 region: CASSLPGGPYNEQFF. Here the CDR3 DNA reads TGTGCCAGCAGTCTTCCAGGAGGACCCTACAATGAGCAGTTCTTC. The chain is built from TRBV6-5 and TRBJ2-1, with D maybe TRBD2 (5 bases). CDR1 and CDR2 (germline): MNHEY, SVGAGI. Trimming pared 5 bases from V and 2 bases from J, leaving 13 bases between. CDR3 size: 15 residues.

The chain uses TRBV15 and TRBJ2-1, with D unresolved. The CDR3 has 15 residues. V shed 1 base and J shed 3 bases, with 10 bases lying between them. The germline CDR1 and CDR2 sequences are LNHNV and YYDKDF (reference sequence). The CDR3 protein is CATSRGNSFYNEQFF. In nucleotides, the CDR3 is TGTGCCACCAGCAGAGGGAATAGCTTCTACAATGAGCAGTTCTTC.

V usage is TRBV28 and J usage is TRBJ1-1; a weak D match, TRBD1 (6 bases). Germline loops: CDR1 MDHEN, CDR2 SYDVKM. The CDR3 runs to 15 residues. V was trimmed by 5 bases and J by 1 base, leaving 14 bases between them. CDR3 amino acids: CASSPLRGANTEAFF. The CDR3 DNA reads TGTGCCAGCAGTCCCCTCCGGGGGGCGAACACTGAAGCTTTCTTT.

V gene TRBV28 combines with J gene TRBJ2-5; a possible D gene is TRBD1 (6 bases). V lost 6 bases and J lost 0, with 8 bases in between. This CDR3 is built from 13 residues. CDR1 and CDR2 (germline): MDHEN, SYDVKM. CDR3 in amino acids: CASRGQDQETQYF. CDR3 nucleotides: TGTGCCAGCAGGGGACAAGACCAAGAGACCCAGTACTTC. Supplemented by reference TRBV28 and TRBJ2-5, the full variable domain reads DVKVTQSSRYLVKRTGEKVFLECVQDMDHENMFWYRQDPGLGLRLIYFSYDVKMKEKGDIPEGYSVSREKKERFSLILESASTNQTSMYLCASRGQDQETQYFGPGTRLLVL.

This clone has only one observation. The V call is TRBV4-1, the J call TRBJ1-5; D not certain. V was clipped by 4 bases and J by 0 bases, with 13 bases between them. In germline, CDR1 is MGHRA, CDR2 YSYEKL. This CDR3 is built from 16 residues. The CDR3, as DNA: TGCGCCAGCAGCCCTTCTGAGGGATATAGCAATCAGCCCCAGCATTTT. This gives the protein CASSPSEGYSNQPQHF.

The chain employs TRBV19 and TRBJ1-5; D perhaps matches TRBD1 (5 bases). Trimming cost V 5 bases and J 1 base, with 12 bases left between them. This CDR3 is 15 amino acids long. Germline-derived CDR1 and CDR2 are LNHDA and SQIVND (reference sequence). CDR3 in amino acids: CASSQRDLSNQPQHF. The DNA of the CDR3 is TGTGCCAGTAGTCAACGGGACCTAAGCAATCAGCCCCAGCATTTT. Drawing the rest from reference TRBV19 and TRBJ1-5, the complete variable domain is DGGITQSPKYLFRKEGQNVTLSCEQNLNHDAMYWYRQDPGQGLRLIYYSQIVNDFQKGDIAEGYSVSREKKESFPLTVTSAQKNPTAFYLCASSQRDLSNQPQHFGDGTRLSIL.

The chain recombines TRBV7-6 with TRBJ2-7; no clear D. Germline V CDR1 and CDR2: SGHVS, FNYEAQ. Trimming stripped 1 base from V and 2 bases from J, with 12 bases between. The CDR3 length is 15 residues. As DNA, the CDR3 is TGTGCCAGCAGCTTAGGATCGGTCGACCCCTACGAGCAGTACTTC. Its protein is CASSLGSVDPYEQYF.

This clone has a single count. V gene TRBV15 combines with J gene TRBJ2-2, with 12 bases fitting TRBD2. The germline V gene encodes CDR1 LNHNV and CDR2 YYDKDF (reference sequence). CDR3 size: 17 residues. The ends lost 0 bases at V and 7 bases at J; junction bases unmatched: 6. CDR3 nucleotides: TGTGCCACCAGCAGAGATGAGGCTAGCGGGAGGGTCGGGGAGCTGTTTTTT. This codes for CATSRDEASGRVGELFF.

The rearrangement links TRBV7-2 to TRBJ2-5, with D tentatively TRBD1 (6 bases). The CDR3 has 15 amino acids. The germline V gene encodes CDR1 SGHTA and CDR2 FQGNSA. With 4 bases removed from V and 7 bases from J, the gap between germline ends came to 19 bases. CDR3 DNA sequence: TGTGCCAGCAGCTCGGCCGGGACAACCGCGGGGACCCAGTACTTC. This encodes CASSSAGTTAGTQYF.

V usage is TRBV28 and J usage is TRBJ1-3; no definite D call. The V gene lost 3 bases and the J gene lost 1 base, with 10 bases spanning the gap. The CDR3 sequence is 15 residues long. Germline V gene sequence: CDR1 MDHEN, CDR2 SYDVKM. DNA of the CDR3: TGTGCCAGCAGTTTCGTACAGACGTCTGGAAACACCATATATTTT. Translation gives CASSFVQTSGNTIYF.

For this clone: The sample has other DNA sequences that encode this CDR3 too. The chain employs TRBV30 and TRBJ2-3; the D gene is possibly TRBD1 (5 bases). V lost 0 bases to trimming and J lost 5 bases, with 6 bases between them. CDR1 is GTSNPN and CDR2 is SVGIG in the germline V gene (reference sequence). The CDR3 covers 12 residues. The CDR3 here is CAWSVRGDTQYF. The CDR3 nucleotides read TGTGCCTGGAGTGTAAGGGGAGATACGCAGTATTTT.

The chain joins TRBV4-2 to TRBJ2-5; D is unresolved. Germline CDR1 LGHNA, CDR2 YNFKEQ. The CDR3 length is 13 residues. V was cut by 0 bases and J by 4 bases, with 6 bases left in between. CDR3 bases: TGTGCCAGCAGCCAAGATAAGCGAGAGACCCAGTACTTC. Translating gives CASSQDKRETQYF.

The gene calls are TRBV2 and TRBJ2-1; D tentatively fits TRBD1 or TRBD2 (5 bases each). The germline V gene has CDR1 SNHLY and CDR2 FYNNEI. V dropped 6 bases and J dropped 5 bases, with 11 bases sitting between them. The CDR3 length is 13 residues. The CDR3 sequence is CASRTGTHNEQFF. The CDR3 DNA reads as TGTGCCAGCAGAACCGGGACCCACAATGAGCAGTTCTTC.

The V gene is TRBV4-1, the J gene TRBJ2-3; D remains unclear. In germline, CDR1 is MGHRA, CDR2 YSYEKL. Trimming removed 1 base at V and 7 bases at J, with 6 bases between. The CDR3 has 12 amino acids. The CDR3 DNA is TGCGCCAGCAGCCAAGGGTCCAATACGCAGTATTTT. This sequence encodes CASSQGSNTQYF.

The chain carries TRBV18 and TRBJ1-3; the match to TRBD1 covers 10 bases. The V segment lost 6 bases and the J segment 4 bases; nucleotides outside the gene matches: 6. Germline V gene sequence: CDR1 KGHSH, CDR2 LQKENI. This CDR3 comprises 15 residues. The CDR3 DNA is TGTGCCAGCTCCTTTGGACAGGGGGAAGGAAACACCATATATTTT. It codes for CASSFGQGEGNTIYF.